This is a list of T cell receptor beta chains from one sample in a study of blood T cell repertoires in COVID-19. Sequenced by immunoSEQ multiplex PCR; TCRdb stores in-frame clones only, minus some. Here the sample spans about 230,000 clones, roughly 80% being singletons. Input material: peripheral blood. The receptors here all came from a woman between 65 and 79 years old with active or convalescent COVID-19. Each CDR3 is given with its conserved first and last residue. The D gene is left open where the match is weak. The size field is filled for only some rows; it gives once, few, many or a size class.

d_call j_call v_call clone_size cdr3_nt cdr3_aa
. TRBJ2-1 TRBV9 . TGTGCCAGCAGCGCGGGGGTGGAGCAGTTCTTC CASSAGVEQFF
. TRBJ2-2 TRBV19 . TGTGCCAGTAGCCCCAGGGGACAGAACACCGGGGAGCTGTTTTTT CASSPRGQNTGELFF
TRBD1 TRBJ1-1 TRBV11-3 . TGTGCCAGCAGCTACGGGACAGGGACGGAAGCTTTCTTT CASSYGTGTEAFF
TRBD1 TRBJ2-7 TRBV4-1 . TGCGCCAGCAGCCTCCTTTGGGGACAGGGGGAGTACGAGCAGTACTTC CASSLLWGQGEYEQYF
. TRBJ1-1 TRBV7-2 . TGTGCCAGCAGCTTGAGGGCAGGGGACACTGAAGCTTTCTTT CASSLRAGDTEAFF
. TRBJ2-1 TRBV4-1 . TGCGCCAGCAGCCGGGAGGGGGGCTCCTTGAGCTCCTACAATGAGCAGTTCTTC CASSREGGSLSSYNEQFF
TRBD1 TRBJ1-1 TRBV10-1 . TGCGCCAGCAGTCCGGACCAGGGGGCGCGGTGGAACACTGAAGCTTTCTTT CASSPDQGARWNTEAFF
. TRBJ2-7 TRBV5-1 once TGCGCCAGCAGCTCCGGGATCAACCCCTACGAGCAGTACTTC CASSSGINPYEQYF
. TRBJ1-6 TRBV7-2 . TGTGCCAGCAGGGTCCTGGGGGGGGGCGGCTCCTATAATTCACCCCTCCACTTT CASRVLGGGGSYNSPLHF
TRBD2 TRBJ2-7 TRBV18 . TGTGCCAGCTCAACGGCGGGGGTCCCGTACGAGCAGTACTTC CASSTAGVPYEQYF
. TRBJ2-2 TRBV15 . TGTGCCACCAGCAGAGATTACGGAACAGGAACCGGGGAGCTGTTTTTT CATSRDYGTGTGELFF
. TRBJ2-5 TRBV7-6 . TGTGCCAGCAGCTTAGCCGGGAGAGGTCCCTCATACTTC CASSLAGRGPSYF
. TRBJ1-2 TRBV20-1 . TGCAGTGCTCCGGAACGGGATTACACCTTC CSAPERDYTF
. TRBJ2-3 TRBV19 . TGTGCCAGTAGTATCCCCTCGAGCCCTAGCACAGATACGCAGTATTTT CASSIPSSPSTDTQYF
TRBD2 TRBJ2-5 TRBV30 . TGTGCCTGGAGTGGACTAGCGGGTAAATACCAAGAGACCCAGTACTTC CAWSGLAGKYQETQYF
TRBD1 TRBJ1-6 TRBV6-5 . TGTGCCAGCTATGGGACAGTTTCAGGTTCACCCCTCCACTTT CASYGTVSGSPLHF
. TRBJ2-5 TRBV5-4 . TGTGCCAGCAGCTTGTTGGCCTCCAGAGGGACCCAGTACTTC CASSLLASRGTQYF
. TRBJ2-1 TRBV7-8 once TGTGCCAGCAGCTTAATGGGGCTGGGAGGTGAGCAGTTCTTC CASSLMGLGGEQFF